These T cell receptor beta chains were read from a single sample in a study of technical replicates of blood from several donors. Measured with immunoSEQ multiplex PCR; TCRdb has only the in-frame clones, and not every one. The repertoire holds around 97,000 clones, with around 96% as singletons. Sequencing was done on a sample of T cells isolated from PBMCs. These receptors were collected from a human donor in good health. CDR3s include the opening cysteine and the closing phenylalanine or tryptophan. Fields, in order: J gene, V gene, clone size, D gene, CDR3 length, CDR3 DNA, CDR3 protein. A D gene is named only where the DNA matches it firmly. Rows may omit the clone size; those that give it use once, few, many or a size class.

J: TRBJ1-1
V: TRBV28
size: few
D: -
length: 15
DNA: TGTGCCAGCAGTTCCCCGAGAAAGATGGTCGCTGAAGCTTTCTTT
CDR3: CASSSPRKMVAEAFF

J: TRBJ2-3
V: TRBV10-1
size: -
D: TRBD2
length: 12
DNA: TGCGCCTGTAGCGGGATTGGGGATACGCAGTATTTT
CDR3: CACSGIGDTQYF

J: TRBJ2-1
V: TRBV27
size: -
D: TRBD2
length: 14
DNA: TGTGCCAGCAGAGCGGGAGGGTACTACAATGAGCAGTTCTTC
CDR3: CASRAGGYYNEQFF

J: TRBJ1-2
V: TRBV18
size: -
D: -
length: 14
DNA: TGTGCCAGCTCACCACAGGTGCAGGGTGATGGCTACACCTTC
CDR3: CASSPQVQGDGYTF

J: TRBJ1-5
V: TRBV11-2
size: once
D: TRBD1
length: 14
DNA: TGTGCCAGCAGCTTTGCACAGGGGGGTCAGCCCCAGCATTTT
CDR3: CASSFAQGGQPQHF

J: TRBJ1-2
V: TRBV15
size: -
D: TRBD1
length: 16
DNA: TGTGCCACCAGCAGCGGAAAGGGGGCCCTTTTCGATGGCTACACCTTC
CDR3: CATSSGKGALFDGYTF

J: TRBJ2-7
V: TRBV6-5
size: -
D: -
length: 14
DNA: TGTGCCAGCAGTTACGCGGAGGGGACCTACGAGCAGTACTTC
CDR3: CASSYAEGTYEQYF

J: TRBJ1-1
V: TRBV5-5
size: -
D: -
length: 12
DNA: TGTGCCAGCAGCTTGGGGGGGGTTGAAGCTTTCTTT
CDR3: CASSLGGVEAFF

J: TRBJ2-1
V: TRBV2
size: -
D: TRBD2
length: 14
DNA: TGTGCCAGCAGGGAGCGGGAGGGCTACAATGAGCAGTTCTTC
CDR3: CASREREGYNEQFF

J: TRBJ1-5
V: TRBV5-6
size: -
D: -
length: 12
DNA: TGTGCCAGCAGCTCGGGCAATCAGCCCCAGCATTTT
CDR3: CASSSGNQPQHF

J: TRBJ2-5
V: TRBV7-6
size: -
D: TRBD2
length: 18
DNA: TGTGCCAGCAGCTCCCCCGGTCTACTAGCGGGAGTATACGAGACCCAGTACTTC
CDR3: CASSSPGLLAGVYETQYF

J: TRBJ1-2
V: TRBV10-3
size: -
D: -
length: 11
DNA: TGTGCCATCATGGCGGATACCGGCTACACCTTC
CDR3: CAIMADTGYTF

J: TRBJ2-7
V: TRBV7-9
size: -
D: -
length: 15
DNA: TGTGCCAGCAGCTTATCTGCTCAACAGGGCCACGAGCAGTACTTC
CDR3: CASSLSAQQGHEQYF

J: TRBJ2-7
V: TRBV27
size: -
D: TRBD1
length: 13
DNA: TGTGCCAGCAGTTCGGGACAGGGAAACGAGCAGTACTTC
CDR3: CASSSGQGNEQYF

J: TRBJ2-5
V: TRBV5-6
size: -
D: -
length: 14
DNA: TGTGCCAGCAGCTTGGGGTCTAGGCAAGAGACCCAGTACTTC
CDR3: CASSLGSRQETQYF

J: TRBJ2-5
V: TRBV5-4
size: -
D: -
length: 15
DNA: TGTGCCAGCAGCCTGCCAGGCAGGGTCCAAGAGACCCAGTACTTC
CDR3: CASSLPGRVQETQYF

J: TRBJ1-1
V: TRBV28
size: -
D: -
length: 15
DNA: TGTGCCAGCAGTACTGGACAGACAATGAACACTGAAGCTTTCTTT
CDR3: CASSTGQTMNTEAFF

J: TRBJ2-7
V: TRBV6-5
size: -
D: -
length: 14
DNA: TGTGCCAGCAGTCGAACAGGGTACCCCTACGAGCAGTACTTC
CDR3: CASSRTGYPYEQYF

J: TRBJ2-3
V: TRBV7-6
size: -
D: TRBD2
length: 15
DNA: TGTGCCAGCAGCTTAATAGCGGGAGGCGGGGATACGCAGTATTTT
CDR3: CASSLIAGGGDTQYF

J: TRBJ2-7
V: TRBV7-3
size: -
D: -
length: 15
DNA: TGTGCCAGCAGCTTAAAGGGAGGAGGGCCCTACGAGCAGTACTTC
CDR3: CASSLKGGGPYEQYF

J: TRBJ1-2
V: TRBV29-1
size: -
D: -
length: 14
DNA: TGCAGCGTTGCTGGGAGGGGCACTAACTATGGCTACACCTTC
CDR3: CSVAGRGTNYGYTF

J: TRBJ1-5
V: TRBV29-1
size: -
D: -
length: 13
DNA: TGCAGCGTATTAGCGGACGGGAATCAGCCCCAGCATTTT
CDR3: CSVLADGNQPQHF

J: TRBJ2-1
V: TRBV9
size: once
D: TRBD2
length: 17
DNA: TGTGCCAGCAGCGTTAAGCCGGGACTAGCGGCCTACAATGAGCAGTTCTTC
CDR3: CASSVKPGLAAYNEQFF

J: TRBJ2-3
V: TRBV4-3
size: -
D: TRBD2
length: 16
DNA: TGCGCCAGCAGCTCCATTGGACTAGCGGAAGGAGATACGCAGTATTTT
CDR3: CASSSIGLAEGDTQYF

J: TRBJ1-3
V: TRBV7-3
size: -
D: -
length: 13
DNA: TGTGCCAGCGGTGAGAATTGGGGAAACACCATATATTTT
CDR3: CASGENWGNTIYF

J: TRBJ2-7
V: TRBV6-6
size: -
D: -
length: 16
DNA: TGTGCCAGCAGTTACCCCCCAACTAACCCTTTCTACGAGCAGTACTTC
CDR3: CASSYPPTNPFYEQYF

J: TRBJ1-2
V: TRBV30
size: -
D: -
length: 12
DNA: TGTGCCTGCCTCCCGGGGGGCCAGGGCTACACCTTC
CDR3: CACLPGGQGYTF

J: TRBJ2-5
V: TRBV6-6
size: -
D: TRBD2
length: 16
DNA: TGTGCCAGCAGTTCAGCGGGAGGGCCTTCACGAGAGACCCAGTACTTC
CDR3: CASSSAGGPSRETQYF

J: TRBJ2-2
V: TRBV27
size: -
D: -
length: 15
DNA: TGTGCCAGCAGTGGTTTTTCTAGACACACCGGGGAGCTGTTTTTT
CDR3: CASSGFSRHTGELFF

J: TRBJ2-7
V: TRBV5-5
size: -
D: TRBD2
length: 14
DNA: TGTGCCAGCAGCTCACTAGCGGGCTACTACGAGCAGTACTTC
CDR3: CASSSLAGYYEQYF

J: TRBJ2-7
V: TRBV2
size: once
D: TRBD2
length: 13
DNA: TGTGCCAGCAGTGAATTCAGCGGGGGCGAGCAGTACTTC
CDR3: CASSEFSGGEQYF

J: TRBJ1-1
V: TRBV2
size: few
D: TRBD1
length: 14
DNA: TGTGCCAGCACCTCAGGGGGCCTGCACACTGAAGCTTTCTTT
CDR3: CASTSGGLHTEAFF

J: TRBJ1-5
V: TRBV30
size: -
D: TRBD1
length: 15
DNA: TGTGCCTGGCAATCTCGGGACAGGGGATTTCAGCCCCAGCATTTT
CDR3: CAWQSRDRGFQPQHF

J: TRBJ2-5
V: TRBV28
size: -
D: -
length: 13
DNA: TGTGCCAGCAGTGGGGCTACCGGGGAGACCCAGTACTTC
CDR3: CASSGATGETQYF

J: TRBJ2-7
V: TRBV6-6
size: -
D: -
length: 14
DNA: TGTGCCAGCACCCAAATGTGGGAGTCCTACGAGCAGTACTTC
CDR3: CASTQMWESYEQYF

J: TRBJ2-7
V: TRBV11-3
size: -
D: TRBD2
length: 13
DNA: TGTGCCAGCAGCTTAGTAGTTGCGGGAGATAGGTACTTC
CDR3: CASSLVVAGDRYF

J: TRBJ1-4
V: TRBV28
size: -
D: -
length: 14
DNA: TGTGCCAGCAGTCCTACAGGGTTGGGCGAAAAACTGTTTTTT
CDR3: CASSPTGLGEKLFF

J: TRBJ2-3
V: TRBV9
size: -
D: -
length: 16
DNA: TGTGCCAGCAGCGTAGCCGGGCGGGAAGCCACAGATACGCAGTATTTT
CDR3: CASSVAGREATDTQYF